The 14 T cell receptor beta chains reported below all come from one sample, sequenced in a study of blood T cell repertoires in COVID-19. Data came from immunoSEQ multiplex PCR; TCRdb stores just in-frame clones and leaves some out. Of approximately 350,000 clones in the sample, less than 90% were seen once. The sequenced sample was PBMCs or T cells enriched from blood (not recorded which). The origin of the receptors is a woman aged 50 to 60 who had recovered from COVID-19.

This clone was counted a few times. The chain links TRBV7-9 to TRBJ1-2, with a possible D match to TRBD1 (5 bases). Germline CDR1 and CDR2: SEHNR and FQNEAQ (reference sequence). V lost 11 bases and J lost 8, with 18 bases in between. The CDR3 has 12 amino acids. CDR3: CAAIQPGGGYTF. CDR3 sequence (DNA): TGTGCCGCAATACAACCGGGGGGAGGCTACACCTTC.

This sequence joins TRBV10-3 and TRBJ2-1; 9 bases match TRBD1. Looked up from germline, CDR1 is ENHRY and CDR2 is SYGVKD. The CDR3 is made up of 14 amino acids. The ends lost 6 bases at V and 4 bases at J; junction bases unmatched: 4. CDR3 amino acids: CAIRGQGQYNEQFF. The DNA for the CDR3 is TGTGCCATCAGGGGACAGGGTCAATACAATGAGCAGTTCTTC.

V and J are TRBV5-1 and TRBJ1-1; 7 bases agree with TRBD1. Trimming took 6 bases from V and 1 from J; bases not matched to a gene: 6. CDR3 size: 14 residues. Germline V CDR1 and CDR2: SGHRS, YFSETQ. CDR3 region: CASTRDSSNTEAFF. The CDR3 region has the DNA TGCGCCAGCACCCGGGACAGTTCGAACACTGAAGCTTTCTTT.

V usage is TRBV12-3 or TRBV12-4 and J usage is TRBJ1-5; possible D gene TRBD1, 5 bases. The CDR3 covers 13 residues. V was pared by 2 bases and J by 7 bases, with 9 bases between. CDR3 sequence (DNA): TGTGCCAGCAGTTTATTAGGGGTACAGCCCCAGCATTTT. It is translated as CASSLLGVQPQHF.

CDR3 residues: CALKGVVAFF. In DNA form, the CDR3 reads TGTGCCTTAAAGGGGGTGGTAGCTTTCTTT. The V and J genes are TRBV30 and TRBJ1-1, with TRBD1 as a possible D gene (6 bases). CDR3 size: 10 residues. V dropped 7 bases and J dropped 10 bases, with 13 bases sitting between them. Germline CDR1 GTSNPN, CDR2 SVGIG (reference sequence).

V usage is TRBV5-6 and J usage is TRBJ2-7; D might be TRBD2 (6 bases). This CDR3 comprises 15 residues. With 5 bases removed from V and 0 bases from J, the gap between germline ends came to 15 bases. CDR1 SGHDT and CDR2 YYEEEE come from the germline V gene. The DNA for the CDR3 is TGTGCCAGCAGGTCGAGTAGCGGCGACTCCTACGAGCAGTACTTC. Residues: CASRSSSGDSYEQYF.

This clone occurred a few times. The rearrangement joins TRBV19 to TRBJ1-2; D may be TRBD1 (6 bases). The V and J ends lost 0 bases and 6 bases respectively, with 11 bases between them. The germline V gene has CDR1 LNHDA and CDR2 SQIVND (reference sequence). The CDR3 loop spans 14 amino acids. DNA for the CDR3: TGTGCCAGTAGTATAGACAGGGGTACTCATGGCTACACCTTC. Its translation: CASSIDRGTHGYTF.

The genes are TRBV2 and TRBJ1-6; D may be TRBD1 (5 bases). The CDR3 length is 15 residues. Germline CDR1 SNHLY, CDR2 FYNNEI. Trimming removed 1 base from V and 3 bases from J, with 7 bases in between. CDR3 sequence: CASSEDRYYNSPLHF. The CDR3 region has the DNA TGTGCCAGCAGTGAAGACAGGTACTATAATTCACCCCTCCACTTT.

This sequence joins TRBV4-2 and TRBJ1-5; D perhaps matches TRBD1 (5 bases). V was cut by 0 bases and J by 5 bases, with 14 bases left in between. Germline assignment: CDR1 LGHNA and CDR2 YNFKEQ. The CDR3 runs to 16 residues. The CDR3 sequence: CASSQEVGRVDQPQHF. The CDR3, as DNA: TGTGCCAGCAGCCAAGAAGTCGGCAGGGTGGATCAGCCCCAGCATTTT.

The genes are TRBV7-2 and TRBJ1-4, with TRBD1 matching 9 bases. The junction had 11 bases not matched to a gene; V was cut back by 4 bases and J by 8 bases. The CDR3 extends over 16 amino acids. Germline V CDR1 and CDR2: SGHTA, FQGNSA. The DNA of the CDR3 is TGTGCCAGCAGCTCCCGGCGACAGGGGGGGCGGGAAAAACTGTTTTTT. Translated, it gives CASSSRRQGGREKLFF.

This chain links TRBV4-3 with TRBJ2-3; 8 bases map to TRBD2. From germline, CDR1 is LGHNA and CDR2 YSLEER. J lost 4 bases, V lost 6 bases, and 9 bases had no gene match. The CDR3 consists of 15 residues. DNA of the CDR3: TGCGCCAGCAGTCTCGCGGGGGGCGCTTCAGATACGCAGTATTTT. This codes for CASSLAGGASDTQYF.

This chain joins TRBV3-1 (or the pseudogene TRBV3-2) and TRBJ2-2; 15 bases align to TRBD2. J lost 7 bases, V lost 7 bases, and 13 bases had no gene match. Germline loops: CDR1 LGHDT, CDR2 YNNKEL (reference sequence). CDR3 size: 18 residues. The CDR3 DNA is TGTGCCAGCACACCGGGACTAGCGGGGGGAAACCTTAACGGGGAGCTGTTTTTT. This gives the protein CASTPGLAGGNLNGELFF.

The J gene is TRBJ2-2, the V gene TRBV4-3, with a weak D call TRBD1 (5 bases). Germline CDR1 reads LGHNA; CDR2 reads YSLEER. The CDR3 contains 15 residues. V was pared by 0 bases and J by 4 bases, with 9 bases between. The CDR3 bases are TGCGCCAGCAGCCAAGACAGGGTCAGCACCGGGGAGCTGTTTTTT. The encoded protein is CASSQDRVSTGELFF.

The chain employs TRBV5-1 and TRBJ2-7, with 10 bases matching TRBD2. This CDR3 is built from 15 residues. CDR1 and CDR2 (germline): SGHRS, YFSETQ. J was trimmed by 6 bases and V by 4 bases; bases with no gene match: 10. The CDR3: CASSGALAGVGEQYF. CDR3 bases: TGCGCCAGCAGCGGCGCCCTAGCGGGAGTAGGCGAGCAGTACTTC.